This record concerns one T cell receptor (beta chain) sequence. Its antigen is still unknown. Nothing much larger sits one base from this clone, and base qualities are not available. The CDR3, cysteine through phenylalanine, is 15 amino acids long. Just the 45-base CDR3 DNA is kept, in frame starting at base 1. As encoded in the germline V gene, CDR1 is MDHEN while CDR2 is SYDVKM. V is cut by 6 bases and J by 7 bases, and the space between the germline ends is 22 bases. Ficoll-Paque density gradient centrifugation was the method used to isolate PBMCs. TCRdb records Illumina NovaSeq 6000 as the sequencer. cDNA libraries for TCRalpha and TCRbeta were prepared by 5'RACE using constant-segment primers, with sample barcodes and unique molecular identifiers added. RNA was extracted from every sample with Trizol reagent. The libraries were amplified in two PCR steps, and the second step added a second sample barcode and Illumina TruSeq adapters. Sequencing of the libraries was done on an Illumina NovaSeq, producing 2 x 150 bp paired-end reads. On the authors' methods: Demultiplexing of reads and collapsing into UMI-guided consensus sequences were performed with migec v1.2.7. Using mixcr v2.1.11, UMI consensuses were aligned to TRA and TRB V and J templates and then assembled into clonotypes. Expanded or contracted clonotypes were those called significant by both edgeR and NoisET, with noise models trained on biological replicates. edgeR calls used a false discovery rate-adjusted p below 0.01 and a log2 fold-change threshold of 1. As an exploratory analysis of dynamics, max-normalized trajectories of the 1000 most abundant clonotypes were examined by PCA with hierarchical clustering. The CD4 or CD8 phenotype of responding clones was assigned using the separately sequenced CD4+ and CD8+ repertoires. Through fastp at Q25 and MiXCR, TCRdb rebuilt clones from the public reads, retaining in-frame beta chains. Every entry covers one CDR3 protein and lists the most common genes and DNA from its rows. The V and J calls follow TCRdb's processing rather than the paper's. This sample lists about 140,000 distinct CDR3 sequences; around 15% were detected once. Roughly 13% of the sample lies in the top ten.

These data originate in a study of T-cell memory formation after mild COVID-19 (dated by TCRdb to the early 2020s). Regarding the study in general: Most TCR sequence clusters were specific to one of the two donors. T-cell clones expanding and contracting after mild COVID-19 in two donors were tracked by longitudinal TCRalpha and TCRbeta repertoire sequencing. The cohort comprised two young, previously healthy adult volunteers, one female and one male.

What the authors observed across the whole study: The second-wave clones that peaked on day 37 were not confirmed to be SARS-CoV-2 specific. The study included only a couple of mild cases, and larger cohorts that include severe cases with pre-infection samples were judged to be necessary. Contracting CD4+ clones turned up mainly in the CM and EM memory subsets, whereas EMRA was where CD8+ clones were enriched. Some responding clones were detected in pre-infection memory, suggesting pre-existing cross-reactive memory T cells joined the SARS-CoV-2 response. From day 15 to 85, contracting clones showed balanced CD4/CD8 phenotypes, whereas a second wave of clones that expanded from day 15 to 37 leaned towards CD4+.

This receptor was identified in an adult woman who had mild COVID-19 (a few samples of this study predate the infection). The sample titles of this study are shuffled in the database, so cell type and time point are left out; the donor was told from shared clones. Rearrangement joined TRBV28 to TRBJ2-7; a weak D assignment points to TRBD2 (6 bases agree). The source material was PBMCs or a T cell subset sorted from them (not recorded which). The CDR3 has the sequence CASSVRAEGVYEQYF. In nucleotides, the sequence is TGTGCCAGCAGCGTTCGGGCGGAGGGCGTCTATGAGCAGTACTTC.